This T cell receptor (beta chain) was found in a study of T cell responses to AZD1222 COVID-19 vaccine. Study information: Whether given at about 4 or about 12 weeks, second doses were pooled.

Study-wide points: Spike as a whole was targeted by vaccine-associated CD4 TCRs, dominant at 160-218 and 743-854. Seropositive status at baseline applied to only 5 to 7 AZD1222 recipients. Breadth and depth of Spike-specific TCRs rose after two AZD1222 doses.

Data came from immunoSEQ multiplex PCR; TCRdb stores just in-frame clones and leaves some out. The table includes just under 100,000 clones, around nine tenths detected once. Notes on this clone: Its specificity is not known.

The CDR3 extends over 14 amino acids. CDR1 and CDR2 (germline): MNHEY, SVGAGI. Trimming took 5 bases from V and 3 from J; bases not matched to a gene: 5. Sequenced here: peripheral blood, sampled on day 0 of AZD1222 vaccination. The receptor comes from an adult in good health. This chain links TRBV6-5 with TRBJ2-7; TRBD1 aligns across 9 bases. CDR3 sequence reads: CASSPGTGIYEQYF. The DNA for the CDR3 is TGTGCCAGCAGTCCCGGGACAGGGATCTACGAGCAGTACTTC.